This T cell receptor (beta chain) was found in a study of T cell clonotyping in hematopoietic cell transplantation (dated by TCRdb to the early 2020s). Regarding the research as a whole: A total of 120 to 150 blood samples were collected in the study from a few dozen consecutive transplant recipients and their related donors. Patients were recruited between late 2015 and 2017 and followed until late 2020 or death. The investigation overall reported the following: The sample size was limited, and CD4 and CD8 repertoire contributions could not be separated because cells were not sorted. Recipient repertoires showed only a small fraction of overlap with donor repertoires, and over 95% appeared de novo at the given depth. After transplant, TCR diversity in recipients dropped, and pathologically expanded clonotypes climbed progressively between day 30 and day 180. Donor and pretransplant recipient Inverse Simpson Index values predicted broader posttransplant TCR repertoire diversity.

Blood samples for TCR beta sequencing were given by related transplant donors. Using Nuclei Lysis Solution, genomic DNA was extracted from unfractionated peripheral blood mononuclear cells that were either fresh or cryopreserved. The junction shows trimming of 1 base on V and 9 bases on J, plus 10 bases between the germline ends. The germline V gene sets CDR1 to SGHNT and CDR2 to YENEEA. From cysteine to phenylalanine, the CDR3 is 14 amino acids long. The read is trimmed to its CDR3 DNA, 42 bases read in frame from base 1. The immunoSEQ assay, a bias-controlled multiplex PCR using V- and J-specific primers, was used to amplify TCR beta CDR3 regions from genomic DNA. In a second PCR step, the CDR3 amplicons were tagged with a proprietary barcode plus Illumina adapter sequences. An Illumina MiSeq instrument was used for sequencing of the CDR3 libraries. Per the source publication's procedure: immunoSEQ Analyzer 3.0 was used for export and quality control, with R Bioconductor and Immunarch used for downstream analyses. Only productive rearrangements in the normalized downsampled data set were used to calculate repertoire metrics. In the normalized cohort, a clonotype counted as pathologically expanded if the clonotype was larger than 5 templates. Repertoire diversity was measured with the Inverse Simpson Index. To capture all clonotypes, CMV-specificity analyses were performed on the non-normalized data set. TCRdb holds this immuneACCESS table with in-frame rearrangements only. Some clones are missing; in checked studies, unresolved V genes explain under half, and the rest has no known cause. V and J calls and clone size are given by that table; D and trimming were obtained from the DNA. The sample table shows approximately 20,000 clones, and roughly 80% are seen once. Clones ranked in the top ten supply about 15% of the sample.

As concerns this clone: Which antigen it targets is not known. Per-base quality was not reported, and no clone a single base away is much larger than it.

The rearrangement combines TRBV11-3 with TRBJ1-6; the D gene is unclear. The sample taken for sequencing was peripheral blood mononuclear cells. The sequence was collected from a man aged 55-75 years in good health. Some clones in this sample may be carry-over from other donors' samples. CDR3 reads: CASSLGSLRSPLHF. The DNA reads as follows: TGTGCCAGCAGCTTAGGCAGCCTGCGTTCACCCCTCCACTTT.